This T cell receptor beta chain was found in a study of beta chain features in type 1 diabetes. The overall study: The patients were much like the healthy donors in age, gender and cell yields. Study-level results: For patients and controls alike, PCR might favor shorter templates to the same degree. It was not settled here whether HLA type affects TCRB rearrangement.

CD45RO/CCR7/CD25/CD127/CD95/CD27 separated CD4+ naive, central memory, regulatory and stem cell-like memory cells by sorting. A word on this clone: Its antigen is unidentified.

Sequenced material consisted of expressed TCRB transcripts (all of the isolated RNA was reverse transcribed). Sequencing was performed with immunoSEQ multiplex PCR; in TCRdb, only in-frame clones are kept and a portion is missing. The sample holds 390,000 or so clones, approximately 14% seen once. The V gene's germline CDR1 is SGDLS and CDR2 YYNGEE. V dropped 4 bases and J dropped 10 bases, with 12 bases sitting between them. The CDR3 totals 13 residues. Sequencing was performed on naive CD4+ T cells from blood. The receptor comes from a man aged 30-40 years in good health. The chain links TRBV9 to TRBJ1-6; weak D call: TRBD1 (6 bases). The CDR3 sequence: CASSPGEGSPLHF. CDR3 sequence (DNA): TGTGCCAGCAGCCCAGGGGAGGGGTCACCCCTCCACTTT.